Detailed here is one T cell receptor (beta chain). Its antigen is not identified. This CDR3 comprises 13 residues. CDR1 MNHNS and CDR2 SASEGT come from the germline V gene. With V trimmed by 3 bases and J by 9 bases, 6 bases remained unmatched. The sample is drawn from a study of cytomegalovirus exposure and HLA in healthy donors. Study conclusions and caveats: A prior analysis recorded that most TCR beta V segments were productive about 87% or about 30% of the time. Among the sequence variants, a highly shared cluster was likely an artifact of sequencing. With further analysis later on, most CMV-associated TCR beta chains appeared HLA-restricted.

The PCR had 60 Vbeta and 13 Jbeta primers. Method: immunoSEQ multiplex PCR; TCRdb's copy keeps in-frame clones and lacks some. The table has 150,000 to 200,000 clones, approximately 70% seen once. This TCR came from a woman in her twenties or thirties in good health and CMV-seronegative. The chain links TRBV6-1 to TRBJ1-1; TRBD1 matches at 8 bases. The sequenced material came from PBMCs. Here the CDR3 DNA reads TGTGCCAGCAGTGACCGGGACAGGTCTCAAGCTTTCTTT. Its protein is CASSDRDRSQAFF.